This TCR beta chain emerged from a study of human T cells and chemical hapten exposure. Time point here: patch test 2, 6 weeks after DPC sensitization. Specified treatment: therapeutic diphenylcyclopropenone sensitization with weekly scalp DPC. From germline, CDR1 is SGHAT and CDR2 FQNNGV. V was pared by 0 bases and J by 0 bases, with 12 bases between. There are 18 residues in the CDR3. This clonotype was recorded at least ten times. TCRdb redid the calling of the RACE reads with MiXCR, one entry per CDR3 protein. The data show approximately 84,000 distinct CDR3 sequences, with more than 9% seen just once and 1.5% to 2% held by the top ten.

Sequences were derived from whole blood, sampled in connection with sensitization to the hapten diphenylcyclopropenone (DPC). The receptor was derived from a man between 18 and 29 years old with alopecia areata. Some clones in this sample may be carry-over from other donors' samples. V usage is TRBV11-2 and J usage is TRBJ1-6; D gene unclear. The CDR3 loop is CASSLEGLWSSYNSPLHF. The CDR3 DNA reads as TGTGCCAGCAGCTTAGAGGGGTTGTGGAGCTCCTATAATTCACCCCTCCACTTT.